The clone carrying this T cell receptor beta chain was picked up many times. Amplification of TCR beta CDR3 regions was performed using RNA transcripts as template. HTBI primers were used for first-round RT-PCR of the TCR CDR3. TCRdb processed the multiplex PCR reads anew with MiXCR; each CDR3 protein has one entry. This sample yields hundreds of thousands of distinct CDR3 sequences, of which roughly 18% are seen a single time; approximately 15% belongs to the top ten. The sample comes from a study of T cells in Graves' hyperthyroidism and ophthalmopathy. V was cut by 7 bases and J by 1 base, with 5 bases left in between. Germline V gene lookup returns CDR1 MNHNS and CDR2 SASEGT. The CDR3 covers 12 residues. Clinicians diagnosed patients from clinical symptoms, serum thyroxine and TRAb, thyroid ultrasound and orbital computed tomography.

The gene calls are TRBV6-1 and TRBJ1-5; D not certain. The sequenced sample consisted of blood. The clonotype comes from a young woman with Graves' ophthalmopathy. The CDR3 is CASMRSNQPQHF. The DNA for the CDR3 is TGTGCCAGCATGCGCAGCAATCAGCCCCAGCATTTT.